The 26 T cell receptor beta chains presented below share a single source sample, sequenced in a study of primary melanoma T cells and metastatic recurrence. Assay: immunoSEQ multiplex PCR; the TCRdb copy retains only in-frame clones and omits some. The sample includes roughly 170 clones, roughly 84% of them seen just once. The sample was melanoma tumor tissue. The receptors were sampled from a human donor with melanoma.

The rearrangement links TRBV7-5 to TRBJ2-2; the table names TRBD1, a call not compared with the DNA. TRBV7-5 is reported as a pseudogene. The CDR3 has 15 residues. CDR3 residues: CASSLGTVNTGELFF. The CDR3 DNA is TGTGCCAGCAGCTTAGGGACAGTGAACACCGGGGAGCTGTTTTTT.

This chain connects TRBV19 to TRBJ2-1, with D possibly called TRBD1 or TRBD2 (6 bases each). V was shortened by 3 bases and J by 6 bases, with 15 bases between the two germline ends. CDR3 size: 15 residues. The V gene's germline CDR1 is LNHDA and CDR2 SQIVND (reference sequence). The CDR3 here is CASSIRGRGINEQFF. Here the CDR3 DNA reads TGTGCCAGTAGTATCCGGGGGCGCGGGATCAATGAGCAGTTCTTC.

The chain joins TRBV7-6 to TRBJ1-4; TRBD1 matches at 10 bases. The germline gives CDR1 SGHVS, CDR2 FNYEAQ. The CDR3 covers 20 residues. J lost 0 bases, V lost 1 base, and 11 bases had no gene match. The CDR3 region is CASSLEGDRGRDSTNEKLFF. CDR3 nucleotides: TGTGCCAGCAGCTTAGAGGGAGACAGGGGGCGGGATTCAACTAATGAAAAACTGTTTTTT.

The CDR3 loop reads CATSRDRGSNTEAFF. The CDR3 bases are TGTGCCACCAGCAGAGACAGGGGGAGTAACACTGAAGCTTTCTTT. This chain uses TRBV15 with TRBJ1-1; TRBD1 matches 7 bases. Trimming cost V 0 bases and J 2 bases; bases outside gene matches: 3. The CDR3 has 15 residues. Germline V gene sequence: CDR1 LNHNV, CDR2 YYDKDF (reference sequence).

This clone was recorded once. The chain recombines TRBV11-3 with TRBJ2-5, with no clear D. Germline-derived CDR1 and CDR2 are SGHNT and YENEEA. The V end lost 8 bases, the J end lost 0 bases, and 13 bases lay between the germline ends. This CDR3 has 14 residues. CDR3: CASGPEEYQETQYF. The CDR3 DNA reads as TGTGCCAGCGGACCCGAGGAGTACCAAGAGACCCAGTACTTC.

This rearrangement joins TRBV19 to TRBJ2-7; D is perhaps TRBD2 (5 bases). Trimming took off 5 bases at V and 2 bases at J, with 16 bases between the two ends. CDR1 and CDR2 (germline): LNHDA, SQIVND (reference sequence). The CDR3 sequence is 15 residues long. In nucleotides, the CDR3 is TGTGCCAGTAGTCCCGAAAGAGGGTGGACCTACGAGCAGTACTTC. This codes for CASSPERGWTYEQYF.

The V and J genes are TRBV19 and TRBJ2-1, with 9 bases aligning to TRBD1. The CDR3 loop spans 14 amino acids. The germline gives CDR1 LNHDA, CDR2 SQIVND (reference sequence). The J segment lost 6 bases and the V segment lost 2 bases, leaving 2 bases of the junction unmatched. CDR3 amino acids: CASSIRTGANEQFF. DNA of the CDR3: TGTGCCAGTAGTATACGGACAGGGGCCAATGAGCAGTTCTTC. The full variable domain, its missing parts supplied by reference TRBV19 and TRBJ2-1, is DGGITQSPKYLFRKEGQNVTLSCEQNLNHDAMYWYRQDPGQGLRLIYYSQIVNDFQKGDIAEGYSVSREKKESFPLTVTSAQKNPTAFYLCASSIRTGANEQFFGPGTRLTVL.

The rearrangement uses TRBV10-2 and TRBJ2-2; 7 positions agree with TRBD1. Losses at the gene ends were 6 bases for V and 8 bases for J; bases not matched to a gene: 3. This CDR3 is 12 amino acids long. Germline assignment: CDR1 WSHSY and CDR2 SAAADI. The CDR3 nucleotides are TGCGCCAGCAGCCAGGGGGAAGGGGAGCTGTTTTTT. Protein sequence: CASSQGEGELFF.

CDR3 sequence: CASSLPGTAISPGAYEQYF. CDR3 sequence (DNA): TGCGCCAGCAGCCTTCCCGGAACAGCCATATCTCCGGGGGCCTACGAGCAGTACTTC. The chain is built from TRBV10-2 and TRBJ2-7; a possible D gene is TRBD2 (6 bases). From germline, CDR1 is WSHSY and CDR2 SAAADI. Trimming shortened V by 6 bases and J by 2 bases, and 29 bases separated the two germline ends. CDR3 length: 19 amino acids.

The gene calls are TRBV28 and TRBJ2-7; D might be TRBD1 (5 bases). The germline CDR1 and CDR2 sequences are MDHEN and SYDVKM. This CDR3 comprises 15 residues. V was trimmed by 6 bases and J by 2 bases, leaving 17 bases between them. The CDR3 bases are TGTGCCAGCAGCTCGACAGCGAGTAATACCTACGAGCAGTACTTC. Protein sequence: CASSSTASNTYEQYF.

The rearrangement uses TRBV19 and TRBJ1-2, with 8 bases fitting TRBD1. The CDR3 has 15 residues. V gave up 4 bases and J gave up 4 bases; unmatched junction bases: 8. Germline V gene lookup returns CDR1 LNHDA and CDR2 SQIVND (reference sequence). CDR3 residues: CASSTHSGQGYGYTF. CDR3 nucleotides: TGTGCCAGTAGTACCCACTCTGGACAGGGCTATGGCTACACCTTC.

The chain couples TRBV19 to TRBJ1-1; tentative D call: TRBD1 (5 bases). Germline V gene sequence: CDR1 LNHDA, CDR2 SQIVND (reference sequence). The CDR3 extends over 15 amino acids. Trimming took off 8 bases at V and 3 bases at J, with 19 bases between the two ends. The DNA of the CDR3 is TGTGCCAGTTCCCCCTCTTGGGGACGCGACACTGAAGCTTTCTTT. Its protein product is CASSPSWGRDTEAFF.

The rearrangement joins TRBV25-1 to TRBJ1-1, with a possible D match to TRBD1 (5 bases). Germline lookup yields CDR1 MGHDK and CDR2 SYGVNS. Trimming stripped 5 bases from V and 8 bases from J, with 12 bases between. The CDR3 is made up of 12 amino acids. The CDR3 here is CASSPGGREAFF. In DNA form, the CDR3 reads TGTGCCAGCAGTCCCGGGGGAAGAGAAGCTTTCTTT.

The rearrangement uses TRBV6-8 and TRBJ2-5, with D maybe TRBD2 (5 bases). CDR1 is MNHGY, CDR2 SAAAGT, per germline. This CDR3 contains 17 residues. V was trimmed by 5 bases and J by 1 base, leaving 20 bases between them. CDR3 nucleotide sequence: TGTGCCAGCAGTGACCGTAGGTCTAGCACCGTCCAAGAGACCCAGTACTTC. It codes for CASSDRRSSTVQETQYF.

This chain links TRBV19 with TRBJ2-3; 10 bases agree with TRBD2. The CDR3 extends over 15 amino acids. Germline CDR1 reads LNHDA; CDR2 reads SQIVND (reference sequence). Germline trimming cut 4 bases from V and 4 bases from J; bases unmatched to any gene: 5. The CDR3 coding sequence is TGTGCCAGTAGTACTAGCGGGGGAACCCCAGATACGCAGTATTTT. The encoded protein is CASSTSGGTPDTQYF.

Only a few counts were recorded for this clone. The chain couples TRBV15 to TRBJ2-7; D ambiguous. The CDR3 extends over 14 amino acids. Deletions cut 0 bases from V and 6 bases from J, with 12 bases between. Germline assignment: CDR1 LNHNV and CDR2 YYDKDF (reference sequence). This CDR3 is CATSRDASFPEQYF. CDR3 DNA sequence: TGTGCCACCAGCAGAGATGCGAGTTTCCCCGAGCAGTACTTC.

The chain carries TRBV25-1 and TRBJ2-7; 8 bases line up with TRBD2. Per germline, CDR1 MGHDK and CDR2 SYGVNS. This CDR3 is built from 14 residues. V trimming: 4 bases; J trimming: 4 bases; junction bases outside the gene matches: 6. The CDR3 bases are TGTGCCAGCAGTGTACTAGCGGAGCCTTACGAGCAGTACTTC. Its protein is CASSVLAEPYEQYF.

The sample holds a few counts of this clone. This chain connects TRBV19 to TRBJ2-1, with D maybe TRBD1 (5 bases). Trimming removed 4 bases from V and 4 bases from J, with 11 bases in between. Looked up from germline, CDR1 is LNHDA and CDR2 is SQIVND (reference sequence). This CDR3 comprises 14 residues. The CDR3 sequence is CASSTGSLYNEQFF. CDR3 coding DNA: TGTGCCAGTAGTACAGGGTCTCTTTACAATGAGCAGTTCTTC.

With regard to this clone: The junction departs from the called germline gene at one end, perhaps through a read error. The CDR3 reads CVTSSSTVRAKNIQYF. The CDR3 DNA reads as TGTGTCACCAGCAGTTCCACTGTCCGAGCCAAAAACATTCAGTACTTC. The V call is TRBV15, the J call TRBJ2-4; no clear D. The CDR3 is 16 residues long. The germline V gene encodes CDR1 LNHNV and CDR2 YYDKDF (reference sequence).

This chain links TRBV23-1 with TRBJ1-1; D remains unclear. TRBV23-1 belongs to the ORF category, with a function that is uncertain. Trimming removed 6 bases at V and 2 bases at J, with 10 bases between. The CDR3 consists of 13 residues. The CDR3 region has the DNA TGCGCCAGCAGCCAAGAAGAAAACACTGAAGCTTTCTTT. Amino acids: CASSQEENTEAFF.

This CDR3 reads CAISQRTTEAFF. The CDR3 DNA reads TGTGCCATCAGCCAACGAACCACTGAAGCTTTCTTT. V gene TRBV6-8 combines with J gene TRBJ1-1, with D hard to call. CDR3 size: 12 residues. V gave up 10 bases and J gave up 4 bases, with 13 bases separating them. Per germline, CDR1 MNHGY and CDR2 SAAAGT.

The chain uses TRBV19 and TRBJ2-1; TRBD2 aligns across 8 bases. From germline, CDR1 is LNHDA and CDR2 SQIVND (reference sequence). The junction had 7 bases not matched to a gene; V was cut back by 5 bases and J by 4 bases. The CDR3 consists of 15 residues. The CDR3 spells CASSPTSGSYNEQFF. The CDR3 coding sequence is TGTGCCAGTAGTCCTACTAGCGGATCTTACAATGAGCAGTTCTTC.

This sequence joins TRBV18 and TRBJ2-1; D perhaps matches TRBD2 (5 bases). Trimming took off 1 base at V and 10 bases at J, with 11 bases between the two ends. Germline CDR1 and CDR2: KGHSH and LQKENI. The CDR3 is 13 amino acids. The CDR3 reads CASSPRRESEQFF. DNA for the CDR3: TGTGCCAGCTCACCACGTCGGGAATCCGAGCAGTTCTTC.

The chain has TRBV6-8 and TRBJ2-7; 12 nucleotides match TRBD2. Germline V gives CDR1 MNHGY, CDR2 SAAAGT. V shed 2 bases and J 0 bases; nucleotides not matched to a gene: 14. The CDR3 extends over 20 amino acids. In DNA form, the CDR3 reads TGTGCCAGCAGTTACCGACCCGGGACAACGGGACTAGCGGGCTCCTACGAGCAGTACTTC. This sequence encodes CASSYRPGTTGLAGSYEQYF.

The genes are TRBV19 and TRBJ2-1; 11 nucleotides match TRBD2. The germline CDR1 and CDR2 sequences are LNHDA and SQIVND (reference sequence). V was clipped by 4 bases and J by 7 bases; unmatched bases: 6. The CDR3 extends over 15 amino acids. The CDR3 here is CASSTTSGSGNEQFF. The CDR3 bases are TGTGCCAGTAGTACTACTAGCGGGAGTGGTAATGAGCAGTTCTTC. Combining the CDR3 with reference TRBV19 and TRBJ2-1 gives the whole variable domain DGGITQSPKYLFRKEGQNVTLSCEQNLNHDAMYWYRQDPGQGLRLIYYSQIVNDFQKGDIAEGYSVSREKKESFPLTVTSAQKNPTAFYLCASSTTSGSGNEQFFGPGTRLTVL.

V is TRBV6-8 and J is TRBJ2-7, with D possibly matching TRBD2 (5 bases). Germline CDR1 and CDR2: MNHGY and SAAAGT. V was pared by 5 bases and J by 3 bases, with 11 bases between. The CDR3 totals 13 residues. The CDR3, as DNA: TGTGCCAGCAGTCGGGAAAACAGCTACGAGCAGTACTTC. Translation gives CASSRENSYEQYF.